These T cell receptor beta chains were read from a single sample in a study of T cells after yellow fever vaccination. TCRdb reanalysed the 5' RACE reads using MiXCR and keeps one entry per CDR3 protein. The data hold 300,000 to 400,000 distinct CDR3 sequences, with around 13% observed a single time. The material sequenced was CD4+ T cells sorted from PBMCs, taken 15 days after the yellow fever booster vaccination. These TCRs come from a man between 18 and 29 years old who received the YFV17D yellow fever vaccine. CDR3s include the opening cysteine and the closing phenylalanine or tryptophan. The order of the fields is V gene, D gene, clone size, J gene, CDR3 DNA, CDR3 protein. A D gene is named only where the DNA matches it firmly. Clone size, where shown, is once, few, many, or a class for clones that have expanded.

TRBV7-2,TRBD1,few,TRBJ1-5,TGTGCCAGCAGCGTTGGGACAGGAAGCGTCAATCAGCCCCAGCATTTT,CASSVGTGSVNQPQHF
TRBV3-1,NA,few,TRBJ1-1,TGTGCCAGCAGCCTAGGACAGACTATGAACACTGAAGCTTTCTTT,CASSLGQTMNTEAFF
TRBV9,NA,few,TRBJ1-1,TGTGCCAGCAGCGTAGAACAGGTGAACACTGAAGCTTTCTTT,CASSVEQVNTEAFF
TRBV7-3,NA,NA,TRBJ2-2,TGTGCCAGCAGCTTGCGGGGACAGACCACCGGGGAGCTGTTTTTT,CASSLRGQTTGELFF
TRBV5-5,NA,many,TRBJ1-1,TGTGCCAGCAGCATGCTGGGGCGGACTGAAGCTTTCTTT,CASSMLGRTEAFF
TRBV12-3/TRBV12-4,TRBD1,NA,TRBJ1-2,TGTGCCAGCAGTCGAGGACAGGGGGTTGACTATGGCTACACCTTC,CASSRGQGVDYGYTF
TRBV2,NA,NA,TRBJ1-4,TGTGCCAGCAGTGAGGCGGGACCGAGTAATGAAAAACTGTTTTTT,CASSEAGPSNEKLFF
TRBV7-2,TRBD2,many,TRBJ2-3,TGTGCCAGCAGAAGGACTAGCATCCCAGATACGCAGTATTTT,CASRRTSIPDTQYF
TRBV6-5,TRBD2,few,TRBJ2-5,TGTGCCAGCAGGACCGGGGGGGCAGGGACCCAGTACTTC,CASRTGGAGTQYF
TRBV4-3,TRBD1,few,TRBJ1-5,TGCGCCAGCAGCCAAGGAGTTCGGGACAGGGGACAGCCCCAGCATTTT,CASSQGVRDRGQPQHF
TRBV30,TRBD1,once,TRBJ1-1,TGTGCCTGGAGATCCAGGGGGTTATTCACTGAAGCTTTCTTT,CAWRSRGLFTEAFF
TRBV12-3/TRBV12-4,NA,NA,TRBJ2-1,TGTGCCAGCAGTATCGTAAAGGAGCAGTTCTTC,CASSIVKEQFF
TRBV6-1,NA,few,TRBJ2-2,TGTGCCAGCAGTGAAGCGGAACCAGTTGTCGGGGAGCTGTTTTTT,CASSEAEPVVGELFF